The 27 T cell receptor beta chains below all came from one sample that was sequenced in a study of breast tumors, draining lymph nodes, adjacent tissues. From the multiplex PCR reads, TCRdb called clonotypes with MiXCR, one entry per CDR3 protein. This table has around 150,000 distinct CDR3 sequences, approximately 20% appearing once. Axillary draining lymph nodes of breast cancer patients supplied the node samples. Material for sequencing was axillary lymph node tissue. The receptors were gathered from a female donor with breast cancer. Some clones in this sample may be carry-over from other donors' samples.

This clonotype showed up just a few times. One junction end disagrees with the germline gene, perhaps due to a read error. The chain employs TRBV6-1 and TRBJ2-4; D unclear. This CDR3 contains 12 residues. In germline, CDR1 is MNHNS, CDR2 SASEGT. The CDR3 DNA sequence: TGTGCCAGCAGAGAACCCAATAACATTCAGTACTTC. It specifies CASREPNNIQYF.

In regard to this clonotype: Being one base from a much bigger clone, this may be a read error. The chain combines TRBV19 with TRBJ2-1, with 10 bases that match TRBD1. CDR3 length: 15 amino acids. The germline V gene encodes CDR1 LNHDA and CDR2 SQIVND (reference sequence). CDR3 sequence reads: CASSPRGQGYNERFF. The CDR3 coding sequence is TGTGCCAGTAGTCCCAGGGGACAGGGGTACAATGAGCGGTTCTTC.

The rearrangement uses TRBV20-1 and TRBJ2-7, with D possibly being TRBD2 (7 bases). CDR3 size: 16 residues. Germline V gives CDR1 DFQATT, CDR2 SNEGSKA (reference sequence). The germline V and J ends were trimmed by 1 base and 2 bases, with 18 bases remaining between them. The CDR3 DNA follows: TGCAGTGCTAGAGGAAGAGGGGGAGGGAGGGCCTACGAGCAGTACTTC. Amino acid sequence: CSARGRGGGRAYEQYF.

This chain links TRBV9 with TRBJ2-1; TRBD2 matches 11 bases. The J segment lost 9 bases and the V segment lost 4 bases, leaving 12 bases of the junction unmatched. Germline V lookup: CDR1 SGDLS, CDR2 YYNGEE. This CDR3 contains 16 residues. The CDR3 sequence is CASSPLAGLAGGEQFF. As DNA, the CDR3 is TGTGCCAGCAGCCCACTAGCAGGGCTAGCGGGAGGTGAGCAGTTCTTC.

This clonotype was observed many times. The chain carries TRBV4-2 and TRBJ2-7, with 9 bases aligning to TRBD2. The J segment lost 1 base and the V segment lost 0 bases, leaving 4 bases of the junction unmatched. CDR1 LGHNA and CDR2 YNFKEQ come from the germline V gene. The CDR3 is 16 residues long. The CDR3 DNA sequence: TGTGCCAGCAGCCAAGATATAGCGGGAGCTTCCTACGAGCAGTACTTC. Translation: CASSQDIAGASYEQYF.

The table lists this clonotype with many counts. The chain employs TRBV12-3 or TRBV12-4 and TRBJ2-5; TRBD2 matches 7 bases. The CDR3 covers 14 residues. Trimming at V came to 2 bases and at J to 5 bases, leaving 5 bases not matched to a gene. The CDR3 spells CASSLSGGGETQYF. The CDR3 region has the DNA TGTGCCAGCAGTTTATCGGGGGGAGGTGAGACCCAGTACTTC.

This clonotype was observed many times. The rearrangement joins TRBV7-9 to TRBJ2-7, with 8 bases lining up with TRBD1. Trimming removed 4 bases from V and 5 bases from J; junction bases left unmatched: 10. CDR1 and CDR2 (germline): SEHNR, FQNEAQ (reference sequence). This CDR3 comprises 15 residues. The CDR3 region is CASSSGQGSYHEQYF. In DNA, the CDR3 is TGTGCCAGCAGCTCCGGACAGGGCTCTTACCACGAGCAGTACTTC.

This clonotype was picked up many times. The chain employs TRBV4-1 and TRBJ2-7; either TRBD1 or TRBD2 may supply D (5 bases each). The length of the CDR3 is 14 residues. The germline V gene encodes CDR1 MGHRA and CDR2 YSYEKL. V was shortened by 2 bases and J by 6 bases, with 14 bases between the two germline ends. CDR3 nucleotide sequence: TGCGCCAGCAGCCAAAACCGGGGCCATGTCGAGCAGTACTTC. Amino acid sequence: CASSQNRGHVEQYF.

Details on this clonotype: Being one base from a much bigger clone, this may be a read error. This chain joins TRBV29-1 and TRBJ2-1; 7 nucleotides match TRBD2. Germline V gene data show CDR1 as SQVTM and CDR2 as ANQGSEA. There are 15 residues in the CDR3. V lost 4 bases, J lost 4 bases, and 10 bases stayed unmatched. The CDR3 nucleotides read TGCAGCGTTGGTTGGGTGGGAGGGCCGTACAATGAGCAGTTCTTC. Encoded protein: CSVGWVGGPYNEQFF.

This clonotype was observed a handful of times. The gene calls are TRBV4-1 and TRBJ2-1; 13 bases line up with TRBD2. The CDR3 is 18 amino acids. The V gene end was trimmed by 0 bases and the J gene end by 8 bases; junction bases not matched to a gene: 10. The germline CDR1 and CDR2 sequences are MGHRA and YSYEKL. CDR3 sequence: CASSQDIGLAGARDEQFF. The CDR3 nucleotides read TGCGCCAGCAGCCAAGATATCGGACTAGCGGGAGCTAGGGATGAGCAGTTCTTC.

This clonotype was counted a single time. A read error is possible here, since a much larger clone lies one base away. This chain connects TRBV27 to TRBJ2-7, with D unresolved. Trimming took 5 bases from V and 0 from J, leaving 17 bases between them. This CDR3 contains 16 residues. Germline values: CDR1 MNHEY, CDR2 SMNVEV (reference sequence). In DNA, the CDR3 is TGTGCCAGCAGTCCTTTAATCACGGCGAGCTCCTACGAGCAGTACTTC. This codes for CASSPLITASSYEQYF.

The rearrangement joins TRBV5-1 to TRBJ2-5, with 7 bases fitting TRBD1. The CDR3 has 14 amino acids. In germline, CDR1 is SGHRS, CDR2 YFSETQ. With 4 bases clipped from V and 5 bases from J, the junction kept 8 bases outside the gene matches. CDR3 DNA: TGCGCCAGCAGCAAGACAGGGAACGGGGAGACCCAGTACTTC. This gives the protein CASSKTGNGETQYF.

Many counts were recorded for this clonotype. V gene TRBV2 combines with J gene TRBJ2-7; D might be TRBD1 (6 bases). The CDR3 is 14 residues long. Germline V gives CDR1 SNHLY, CDR2 FYNNEI. Deletions cut 1 base from V and 3 bases from J, with 10 bases between. The CDR3 DNA reads as TGTGCCAGCAGTGAAGACAGGGTGAACTACGAGCAGTACTTC. Its protein product is CASSEDRVNYEQYF.

This clonotype was detected many times. The chain uses TRBV7-3 and TRBJ2-2, with TRBD2 identical over 8 bases. This CDR3 has 19 amino acids. CDR1 and CDR2 from the germline V gene are SGHTA and FQGTGA. J was trimmed by 3 bases and V by 4 bases; bases with no gene match: 16. The CDR3: CASSSIVGSGSRDTGELFF. The DNA of the CDR3 is TGTGCCAGCAGCTCAATAGTAGGAAGCGGGAGCAGGGACACCGGGGAGCTGTTTTTT.

This clonotype was recorded at least ten times. The gene calls are TRBV12-3 or TRBV12-4 and TRBJ2-3; TRBD2 agrees at 14 bases. V gave up 4 bases and J gave up 7 bases; unmatched junction bases: 7. There are 16 residues in the CDR3. This chain's CDR3 is CASSSSRLAGGHTQYF. The CDR3 bases are TGTGCCAGCAGTTCATCAAGACTAGCGGGAGGGCATACGCAGTATTTT.

For this clonotype: This sequence may be a read error, since a much larger clone differs from it by one base. The CDR3 bases are TGTGCCAGTAGTATAGGATCCGGGGCATATAATTCACCCCTCCACTTT. Its translation is CASSIGSGAYNSPLHF. The chain joins TRBV19 to TRBJ1-6, with D perhaps TRBD1 (5 bases). V was pared by 1 base and J by 4 bases, with 11 bases between. The CDR3 covers 16 residues. Germline CDR1 is LNHDA and CDR2 is SQIVND (reference sequence). The full variable domain, its missing parts supplied by reference TRBV19 and TRBJ1-6, is DGGITQSPKYLFRKEGQNVTLSCEQNLNHDAMYWYRQDPGQGLRLIYYSQIVNDFQKGDIAEGYSVSREKKESFPLTVTSAQKNPTAFYLCASSIGSGAYNSPLHFGNGTRLTVT.

With respect to this clonotype: A single base separates this from a much larger clone, so it may be a read error. The chain is built from TRBV14 and TRBJ1-2; D gene uncertain. This CDR3 comprises 13 residues. In germline, CDR1 is SGHDN, CDR2 FVKESK. CDR3 bases: TGTGCCAGCGGCCAAGCGGCCTTCTATGGCTACACCTTC. It encodes CASGQAAFYGYTF.

In this sample, this clonotype turned up a few times. The CDR3 protein is CASSPLPPAGSTDTQYF. The CDR3 DNA follows: TGTGCCAGCTCACCACTCCCCCCAGCGGGTAGCACAGATACGCAGTATTTT. This rearrangement joins TRBV18 to TRBJ2-3; D may be TRBD2 (6 bases). The germline V gene encodes CDR1 KGHSH and CDR2 LQKENI. V shed 1 base and J shed 0 bases, with 14 bases lying between them. This CDR3 has 17 residues. Looking up the rest from reference TRBV18 and TRBJ2-3 gives the full variable domain: NAGVMQNPRHLVRRRGQEARLRCSPMKGHSHVYWYRQLPEEGLKFMVYLQKENIIDESGMPKERFSAEFPKEGPSILRIQQVVRGDSAAYFCASSPLPPAGSTDTQYFGPGTRLTVL.

This chain links TRBV30 with TRBJ2-3; 8 nucleotides align to TRBD2. The CDR3 spans 13 residues. Losses at the gene ends were 2 bases for V and 10 bases for J; bases not matched to a gene: 8. Germline-derived CDR1 and CDR2 are GTSNPN and SVGIG (reference sequence). CDR3 nucleotides: TGTGCCTGGAGTAATAGCGGGACTGATGCGCAGTATTTT. Protein product: CAWSNSGTDAQYF.

This clonotype was recorded at least ten times. V usage is TRBV30 and J usage is TRBJ2-7, with 13 bases identical to TRBD2. The CDR3 contains 14 residues. Per the germline V gene, CDR1 is GTSNPN and CDR2 is SVGIG (reference sequence). J lost 6 bases, V lost 7 bases, and 9 bases had no gene match. CDR3 in amino acids: CAFSSGLAGAEQYF. DNA for the CDR3: TGTGCCTTCTCCTCCGGACTAGCGGGAGCCGAGCAGTACTTC. The variable domain in full, completed from reference TRBV30 and TRBJ2-7, reads SQTIHQWPATLVQPVGSPLSLECTVEGTSNPNLYWYRQAAGRGLQLLFYSVGIGQISSEVPQNLSASRPQDRQFILSSKKLLLSDSGFYLCAFSSGLAGAEQYFGPGTRLTVT.

This clonotype was seen repeatedly, ten times or more. The rearrangement uses TRBV12-3 or TRBV12-4 and TRBJ1-2; no firm D call. V was clipped by 3 bases and J by 2 bases, with 7 bases between them. This CDR3 has 13 amino acids. CDR3 sequence (DNA): TGTGCCAGCAGTTTCGGGCTCAACTATGGCTACACCTTC. Translated: CASSFGLNYGYTF.

This clonotype was seen many times. The rearrangement links TRBV5-1 to TRBJ2-5, with TRBD1 matching 7 bases. With V trimmed by 5 bases and J by 4 bases, 8 bases remained unmatched. Germline assignment: CDR1 SGHRS and CDR2 YFSETQ. The CDR3 contains 14 residues. The CDR3 nucleotides read TGCGCCAGCAGTATGGGACAGATCGGAGAGACCCAGTACTTC. It codes for CASSMGQIGETQYF.

This clonotype was detected many times. This chain joins TRBV6-5 and TRBJ2-6; 7 bases are shared with TRBD1. CDR1 is MNHEY, CDR2 SVGAGI, per germline. The CDR3 contains 17 residues. J gave up 1 base and V 6 bases, and 9 bases lay outside the gene matches. CDR3 DNA: TGTGCCAGCAGCAGACAGGGTCTTCTTTCTGGGGCCAACGTCCTGACTTTC. Amino acid sequence: CASSRQGLLSGANVLTF.

This clonotype occurred a few times. The J gene is TRBJ2-5, the V gene TRBV12-5; 8 bases are shared with TRBD1. CDR1 and CDR2 (germline): LGHNT, FRNRAP. Losses at the gene ends were 6 bases for V and 1 base for J; bases not matched to a gene: 7. The CDR3 sequence is 15 residues long. The CDR3 bases are TGTGCTAGTGGGCCAACAGGGGGGCCCCAAGAGACCCAGTACTTC. This gives the protein CASGPTGGPQETQYF.

About this clonotype itself: With a much larger clone just one base away, this may be a read error. The chain links TRBV6-5 to TRBJ2-5; 8 nucleotides match TRBD2. Germline lookup yields CDR1 MNHEY and CDR2 SVGAGI. The CDR3 totals 18 residues. J lost 4 bases, V lost 5 bases, and 18 bases had no gene match. CDR3 coding DNA: TGTGCCAGCAGTGATACGGCACGCCGGAGCGGGGGTCGAGAGACCCAGTACTTC. It yields the protein CASSDTARRSGGRETQYF.

This clonotype was picked up a small number of times. The chain uses TRBV5-4 and TRBJ2-2; the match to TRBD1 covers 12 bases. The CDR3 extends over 18 amino acids. Germline loops: CDR1 SGHNT, CDR2 YYREEE (reference sequence). With V trimmed by 4 bases and J by 4 bases, 11 bases remained unmatched. The CDR3 sequence is CASSPGTGGAGVTGELFF. DNA for the CDR3: TGTGCCAGCAGCCCCGGGACAGGGGGCGCAGGGGTCACCGGGGAGCTGTTTTTT.

This clonotype has ten or more counts. The rearrangement links TRBV6-2 or TRBV6-3 to TRBJ2-7, with 8 bases that match TRBD1. The CDR3 length is 15 residues. Per germline, CDR1 MNHEY and CDR2 SVGEGT. Trimming removed 6 bases from V and 2 bases from J; junction bases left unmatched: 9. CDR3 sequence reads: CASRETGTGTYEQYF. The CDR3 DNA is TGTGCCAGCAGAGAGACCGGGACAGGTACCTACGAGCAGTACTTC.